This T cell receptor (beta chain) was identified in a study of T cells after yellow fever vaccination. Concerning this clonotype itself: Its antigen is undetermined.

Germline-derived CDR1 and CDR2 are MDHEN and SYDVKM. The CDR3 extends over 15 amino acids. Trimming at V came to 6 bases and at J to 6 bases, leaving 11 bases not matched to a gene. Study observations and caveats: The study re-detected most primary-vaccination clones after the booster (roughly 96% CD4, almost 90% CD8). Repertoires obtained by FACS sorting could include abundant clonotypes that entered as contaminants from the bulk population.

Making TCR cDNA involved 5'RACE template switching, which added UMIs and a universal primer site. Via MiXCR, TCRdb re-called the 5' RACE reads, giving one row per CDR3 protein. This sample has some 400,000 distinct CDR3 sequences, with 18% found just once. Sequencing used PBMCs, obtained before the yellow fever booster vaccination. This chain connects TRBV28 to TRBJ2-1; 7 bases fit TRBD1. This TCR came from a young man who received the YFV17D yellow fever vaccine. The CDR3 region is CASSRGGARGNEQFF. The CDR3 nucleotides are TGTGCCAGCAGCCGAGGGGGCGCGAGGGGCAATGAGCAGTTCTTC.